The present TCR beta chain was sequenced within a study of T-cell reconstitution after alpha-beta-depleted transplantation in children (dated by TCRdb to about 2016). For context, the study as a whole: Using TCR repertoire profiling, the study quantitatively followed how T-cell immune reconstitution unfolded in children after TCRalphabeta/CD19-depleted allogeneic hematopoietic cell transplantation.

From V the trimming removes 2 bases and from J it removes 4 bases, while the gene matches leave 0 bases of the junction unaccounted for. From the cysteine up to the phenylalanine, the CDR3 has a length of 14 residues. Of the read, only the CDR3 DNA is kept; its 42 bases are in frame from base 1. The CDR1 and CDR2 encoded by the germline V gene are MNHEY and SVGEGT. The library came from PCR. Sequencing took place on an Illumina HiSeq 2500. TCR library preparation used molecular barcoding, with unique molecular identifiers applied to normalize quantification of the TCRbeta repertoire. TCRdb reprocessing: public reads trimmed at Q25 with fastp, clones called with MiXCR, in-frame beta chains kept. A single entry per CDR3 protein holds the most common genes and DNA from its merged rows. The sample yields 55,000 to 70,000 distinct CDR3 sequences; 9.5% to 13% were counted once. Clones ranked in the top ten supply roughly 13% of the sample.

Interpreted using the paper, the treatment or condition label stands for: allogeneic hematopoietic cell transplantation with graft depleted of TCRalphabeta T cells and CD19 B cells. The children who served as transplant recipients had been given grafts of TCRalphabeta/CD19-depleted allogeneic hematopoietic cells. The table lists this clonotype with many counts. Its antigen has not been determined. Base qualities are not at hand, and no much larger clone is one base apart. General conclusions and limits of the study: The high TCRbeta diversity at day 60 in some patients was ascribed to recipient T cells and intrathymic progenitors that had survived conditioning. Over subsequent months, a decline in hyperexpanded clone frequencies was noted, and after one year, T-cell counts and TCRbeta diversity were mostly ascribed to newly produced T cells. The apparently early alphabetaT-cell count recovery about two months after transplant was reportedly dependent on only several hundred rapidly expanded clones derived from non-depleted graft cells.

The origin of this receptor is a boy younger than 18 with acute myeloid leukemia, due to receive a stem cell transplant. The chain uses TRBV6-2 or TRBV6-3 and TRBJ2-1, with 9 bases in between that match TRBD1. The source material was PBMCs, sampled before TCRalphabeta/CD19-depleted stem cell transplant. The DNA sequence is as follows: TGTGCCAGCAGTTACGGACAGGGGTACAATGAGCAGTTCTTC. Its amino acids are CASSYGQGYNEQFF.